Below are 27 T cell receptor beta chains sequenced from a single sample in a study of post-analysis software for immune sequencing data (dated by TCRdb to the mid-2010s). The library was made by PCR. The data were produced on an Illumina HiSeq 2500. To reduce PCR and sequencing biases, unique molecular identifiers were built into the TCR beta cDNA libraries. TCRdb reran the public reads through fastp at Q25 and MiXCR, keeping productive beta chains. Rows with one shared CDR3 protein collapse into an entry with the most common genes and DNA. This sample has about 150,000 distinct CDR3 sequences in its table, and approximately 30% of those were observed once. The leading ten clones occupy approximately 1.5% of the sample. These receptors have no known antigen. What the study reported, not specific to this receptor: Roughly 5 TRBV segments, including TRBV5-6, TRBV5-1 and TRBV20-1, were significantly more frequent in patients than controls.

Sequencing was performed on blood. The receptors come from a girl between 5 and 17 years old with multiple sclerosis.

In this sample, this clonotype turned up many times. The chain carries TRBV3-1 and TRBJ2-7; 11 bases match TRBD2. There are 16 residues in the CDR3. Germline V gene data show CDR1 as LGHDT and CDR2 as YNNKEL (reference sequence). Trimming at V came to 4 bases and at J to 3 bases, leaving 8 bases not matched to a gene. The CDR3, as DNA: TGTGCCAGCAGCCGGAAACTAGCGGGAGTAGTCTACGAGCAGTACTTC. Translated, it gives CASSRKLAGVVYEQYF.

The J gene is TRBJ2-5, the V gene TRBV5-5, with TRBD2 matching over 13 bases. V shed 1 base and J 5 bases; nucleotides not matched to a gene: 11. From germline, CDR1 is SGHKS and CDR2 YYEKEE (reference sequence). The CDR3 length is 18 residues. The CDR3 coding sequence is TGTGCCAGCAGCTTGAGGACTAGCGGGAGACATATGGGGGAGACCCAGTACTTC. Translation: CASSLRTSGRHMGETQYF.

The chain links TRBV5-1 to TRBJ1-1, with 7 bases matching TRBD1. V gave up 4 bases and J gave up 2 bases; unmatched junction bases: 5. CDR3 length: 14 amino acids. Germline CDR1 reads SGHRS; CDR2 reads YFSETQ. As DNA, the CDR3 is TGCGCCAGCAGCGGGGACAGAGTCAACACTGAAGCTTTCTTT. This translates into CASSGDRVNTEAFF.

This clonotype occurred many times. CDR3 loop: CATSGTSADNEQFF. CDR3 coding DNA: TGTGCCACCTCCGGGACTAGTGCGGACAATGAGCAGTTCTTC. The chain has TRBV15 and TRBJ2-1; 8 bases line up with TRBD2. From germline, CDR1 is LNHNV and CDR2 YYDKDF (reference sequence). After removal of 8 bases from V and 5 bases from J, the junction contained 8 bases not matched to a gene. This CDR3 contains 14 residues.

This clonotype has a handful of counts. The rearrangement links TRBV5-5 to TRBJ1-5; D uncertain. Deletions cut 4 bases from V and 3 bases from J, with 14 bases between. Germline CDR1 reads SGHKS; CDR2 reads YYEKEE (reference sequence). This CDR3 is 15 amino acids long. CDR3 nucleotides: TGTGCCAGCAGCATCCAAGGACGGTTCAATCAGCCCCAGCATTTT. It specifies CASSIQGRFNQPQHF. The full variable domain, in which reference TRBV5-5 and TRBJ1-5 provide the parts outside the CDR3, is DAGVTQSPTHLIKTRGQQVTLRCSPISGHKSVSWYQQVLGQGPQFIFQYYEKEERGRGNFPDRFSARQFPNYSSELNVNALLLGDSALYLCASSIQGRFNQPQHFGDGTRLSIL.

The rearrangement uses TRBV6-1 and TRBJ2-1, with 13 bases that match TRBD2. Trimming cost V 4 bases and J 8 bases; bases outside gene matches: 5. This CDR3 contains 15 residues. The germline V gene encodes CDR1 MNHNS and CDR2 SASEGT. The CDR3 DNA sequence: TGTGCCAGCAGTGTACTAGCGGGAGGGCCGGATGAGCAGTTCTTC. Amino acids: CASSVLAGGPDEQFF.

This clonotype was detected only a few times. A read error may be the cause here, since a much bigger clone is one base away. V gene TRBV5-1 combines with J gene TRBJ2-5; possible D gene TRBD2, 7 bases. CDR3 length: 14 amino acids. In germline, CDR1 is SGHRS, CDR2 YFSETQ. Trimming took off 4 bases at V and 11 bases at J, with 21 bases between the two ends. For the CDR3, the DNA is TGCGCCAGCAGCGCGTCCGGGGGGCGGGATGAGCAGTACTTC. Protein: CASSASGGRDEQYF.

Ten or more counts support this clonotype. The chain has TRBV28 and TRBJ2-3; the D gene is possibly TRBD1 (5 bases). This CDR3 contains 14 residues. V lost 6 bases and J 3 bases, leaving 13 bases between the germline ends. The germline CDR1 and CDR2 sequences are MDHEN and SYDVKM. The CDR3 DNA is TGTGCCAGCAGCCAGGGCCTTAGGACAGATACGCAGTATTTT. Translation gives CASSQGLRTDTQYF.

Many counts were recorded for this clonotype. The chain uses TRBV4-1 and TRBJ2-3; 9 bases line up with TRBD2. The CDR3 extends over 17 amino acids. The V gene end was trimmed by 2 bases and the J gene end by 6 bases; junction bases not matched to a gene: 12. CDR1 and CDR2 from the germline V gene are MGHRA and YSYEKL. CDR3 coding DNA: TGCGCCAGCAGCCAACGAGGGTCTAGCGGGAAATCGGATACGCAGTATTTT. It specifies CASSQRGSSGKSDTQYF.

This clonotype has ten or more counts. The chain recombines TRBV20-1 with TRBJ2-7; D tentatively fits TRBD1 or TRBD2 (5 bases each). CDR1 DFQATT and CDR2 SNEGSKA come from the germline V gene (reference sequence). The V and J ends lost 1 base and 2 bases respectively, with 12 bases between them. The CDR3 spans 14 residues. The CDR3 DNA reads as TGCAGTGCTAGAGTTGTCAGGGACGCCTACGAGCAGTACTTC. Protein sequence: CSARVVRDAYEQYF.

CDR3 region: CASSPGRDRGSYSNQPQHF. DNA of the CDR3: TGTGCCAGCAGTCCTGGTCGGGACAGGGGCTCTTATAGCAATCAGCCCCAGCATTTT. V usage is TRBV12-3 or TRBV12-4 and J usage is TRBJ1-5, with TRBD1 identical over 10 bases. This CDR3 is built from 19 residues. Trimming removed 5 bases from V and 0 bases from J; junction bases left unmatched: 13.

DNA for the CDR3: TGTGCCAGCAGCGCACAGGGGTGGGGAAACACCATATATTTT. Translating gives CASSAQGWGNTIYF. The chain couples TRBV9 to TRBJ1-3, with 7 bases fitting TRBD1. The CDR3 spans 14 residues. The V gene end was trimmed by 3 bases and the J gene end by 4 bases; junction bases not matched to a gene: 4. From germline, CDR1 is SGDLS and CDR2 YYNGEE.

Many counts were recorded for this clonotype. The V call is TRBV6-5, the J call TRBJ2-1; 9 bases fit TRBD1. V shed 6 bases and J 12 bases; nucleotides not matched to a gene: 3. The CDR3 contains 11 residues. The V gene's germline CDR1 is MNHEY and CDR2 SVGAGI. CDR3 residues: CASRSDRGQFF. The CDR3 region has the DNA TGTGCCAGCAGGTCGGACAGGGGGCAGTTCTTC.

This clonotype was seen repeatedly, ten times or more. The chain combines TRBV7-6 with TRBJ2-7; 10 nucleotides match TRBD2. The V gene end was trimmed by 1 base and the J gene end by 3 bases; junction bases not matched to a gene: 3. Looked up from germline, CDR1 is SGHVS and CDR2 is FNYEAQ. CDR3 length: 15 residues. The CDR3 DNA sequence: TGTGCCAGCAGCTTAGTTACTAGCGGGATCTACGAGCAGTACTTC. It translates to CASSLVTSGIYEQYF.

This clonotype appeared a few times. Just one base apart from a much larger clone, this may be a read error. CDR3 protein: CAGSPLGPADTQYF. DNA of the CDR3: TGTGCCGGCAGTCCCCTGGGGCCCGCGGATACGCAGTATTTT. V gene TRBV6-5 combines with J gene TRBJ2-3, with a possible D match to TRBD1 (5 bases). Germline CDR1 and CDR2: MNHEY and SVGAGI. The length of the CDR3 is 14 residues.

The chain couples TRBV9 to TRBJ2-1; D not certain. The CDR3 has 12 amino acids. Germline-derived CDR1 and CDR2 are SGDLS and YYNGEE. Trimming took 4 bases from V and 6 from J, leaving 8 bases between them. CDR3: CASSSNPNEQFF. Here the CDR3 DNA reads TGTGCCAGCAGCTCCAACCCCAATGAGCAGTTCTTC.

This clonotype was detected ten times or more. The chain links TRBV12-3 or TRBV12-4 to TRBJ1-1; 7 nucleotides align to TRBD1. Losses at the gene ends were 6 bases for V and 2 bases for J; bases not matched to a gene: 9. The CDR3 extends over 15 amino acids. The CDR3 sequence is CASRRGQNINTEAFF. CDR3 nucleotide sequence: TGTGCCAGCAGGCGGGGACAGAACATTAACACTGAAGCTTTCTTT.

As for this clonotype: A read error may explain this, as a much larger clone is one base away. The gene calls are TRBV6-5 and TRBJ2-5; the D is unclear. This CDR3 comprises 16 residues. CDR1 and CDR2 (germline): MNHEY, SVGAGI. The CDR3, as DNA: TGTGCCGGCAGTTACTCACTGGGTATGGAGAGGGAGACCCAGTACTTC. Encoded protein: CAGSYSLGMERETQYF.

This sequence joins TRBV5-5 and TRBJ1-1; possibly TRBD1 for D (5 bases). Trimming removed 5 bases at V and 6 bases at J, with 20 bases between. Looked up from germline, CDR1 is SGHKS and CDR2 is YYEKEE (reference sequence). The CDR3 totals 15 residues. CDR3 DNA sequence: TGTGCCAGCAGGTACGGGGCCACTGCAGGGTCTGAAGCTTTCTTT. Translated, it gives CASRYGATAGSEAFF.

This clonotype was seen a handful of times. Here the CDR3 DNA reads TGTGCCACCAGTCGGGGGGGCACTGAAGCTTTCTTT. Translated: CATSRGGTEAFF. This chain links TRBV24-1 with TRBJ1-1; a weak D match, TRBD1 (5 bases). The CDR3 has 12 amino acids. The ends were cut back, 6 bases at V and 4 bases at J, with 8 bases in the middle. The germline CDR1 and CDR2 sequences are KGHDR and SFDVKD.

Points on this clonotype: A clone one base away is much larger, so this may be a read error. This chain's CDR3 is CASSVGLPYNEQYF. CDR3 nucleotide sequence: TGTGCCAGCAGTGTGGGACTACCATACAATGAGCAGTACTTC. This chain connects TRBV12-3 or TRBV12-4 to TRBJ2-7, with TRBD2 identical over 7 bases. With V trimmed by 5 bases and J by 7 bases, 11 bases remained unmatched. The CDR3 totals 14 residues.

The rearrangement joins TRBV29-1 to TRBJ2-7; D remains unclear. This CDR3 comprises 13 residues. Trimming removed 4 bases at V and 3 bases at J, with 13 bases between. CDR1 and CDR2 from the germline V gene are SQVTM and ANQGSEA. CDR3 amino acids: CSVAGPSLYEQYF. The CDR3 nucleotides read TGCAGCGTTGCAGGTCCGTCACTCTACGAGCAGTACTTC.

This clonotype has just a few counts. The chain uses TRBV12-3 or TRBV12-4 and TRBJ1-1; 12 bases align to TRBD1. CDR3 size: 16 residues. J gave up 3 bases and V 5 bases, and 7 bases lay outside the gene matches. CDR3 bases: TGTGCCAGCAGTCTGGGACAGGGGGCTGTCGACACTGAAGCTTTCTTT. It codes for CASSLGQGAVDTEAFF.

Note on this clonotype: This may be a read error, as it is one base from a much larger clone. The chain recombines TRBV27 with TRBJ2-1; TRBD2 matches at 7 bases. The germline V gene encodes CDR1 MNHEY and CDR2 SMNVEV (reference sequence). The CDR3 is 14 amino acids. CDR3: CASSFLERGNERFF. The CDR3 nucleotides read TGTGCCAGCAGTTTTCTGGAGCGGGGCAATGAGCGGTTCTTC.

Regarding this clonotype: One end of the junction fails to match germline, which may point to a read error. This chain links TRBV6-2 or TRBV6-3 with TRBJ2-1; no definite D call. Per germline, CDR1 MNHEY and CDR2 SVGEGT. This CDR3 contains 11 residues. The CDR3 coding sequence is TGTGTCAGCAGTTACTGGAATGAGCAGTTCTTC. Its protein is CVSSYWNEQFF.

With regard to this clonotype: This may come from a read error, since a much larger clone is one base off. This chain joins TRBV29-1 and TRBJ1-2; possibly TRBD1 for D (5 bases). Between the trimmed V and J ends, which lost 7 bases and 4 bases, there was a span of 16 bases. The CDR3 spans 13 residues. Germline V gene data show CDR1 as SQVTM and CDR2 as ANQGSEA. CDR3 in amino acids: CSGDAGYSYGYTF. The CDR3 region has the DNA TGCAGCGGTGATGCAGGGTACTCCTATGGCTACACCTTC.

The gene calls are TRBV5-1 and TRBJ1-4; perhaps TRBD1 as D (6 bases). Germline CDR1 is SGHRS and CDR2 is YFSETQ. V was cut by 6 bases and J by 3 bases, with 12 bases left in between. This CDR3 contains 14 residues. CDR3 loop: CASKLDSSNEKLFF. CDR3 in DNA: TGCGCCAGCAAGTTGGACAGCTCTAATGAAAAACTGTTTTTT.